These 18 T cell receptor beta chains came from one sample sequenced in a study of T cell responses to AZD1222 COVID-19 vaccine. Measured with immunoSEQ multiplex PCR; TCRdb has only the in-frame clones, and not every one. The sample holds 100,000 to 150,000 clones, over 70% seen once. The material was peripheral blood, obtained on day 0 of AZD1222 vaccination. The receptors derive from an adult in good health.

The chain couples TRBV5-4 to TRBJ1-4; D perhaps matches TRBD1 (6 bases). Germline V gene data show CDR1 as SGHNT and CDR2 as YYREEE (reference sequence). V was cut by 4 bases and J by 6 bases, with 16 bases left in between. CDR3 length equals 15 residues. CDR3 nucleotide sequence: TGTGCCAGCAGCGCGGCGGGGCAGGGGTATGAAAAACTGTTTTTT. Its translation: CASSAAGQGYEKLFF. The full variable domain, its missing parts supplied by reference TRBV5-4 and TRBJ1-4, is ETGVTQSPTHLIKTRGQQVTLRCSSQSGHNTVSWYQQALGQGPQFIFQYYREEENGRGNFPPRFSGLQFPNYSSELNVNALELDDSALYLCASSAAGQGYEKLFFGSGTQLSVL.

This clone was observed many times. This chain joins TRBV6-2 or TRBV6-3 and TRBJ2-1; D is perhaps TRBD1 (6 bases). Germline V gene sequence: CDR1 MNHEY, CDR2 SVGEGT. V gave up 4 bases and J gave up 8 bases, with 18 bases separating them. The CDR3 sequence is 15 residues long. The CDR3 DNA reads as TGTGCCAGCAGTTCCGCAGGGGATGGGGCAGATGAGCAGTTCTTC. It translates to CASSSAGDGADEQFF.

The chain joins TRBV7-9 to TRBJ2-3, with D hard to call. The ends were cut back, 7 bases at V and 2 bases at J, with 10 bases in the middle. Looked up from germline, CDR1 is SEHNR and CDR2 is FQNEAQ (reference sequence). This CDR3 is 13 amino acids long. CDR3 DNA sequence: TGTGCCAGCAACCAACTCGTCACAGATACGCAGTATTTT. Residues: CASNQLVTDTQYF.

This clone has a handful of counts. This sequence joins TRBV5-5 and TRBJ2-7; D uncertain. Germline V gene sequence: CDR1 SGHKS, CDR2 YYEKEE (reference sequence). V was shortened by 4 bases and J by 1 base, with 15 bases between the two germline ends. This CDR3 has 15 amino acids. The CDR3 here is CASSPTPGPSYEQYF. DNA of the CDR3: TGTGCCAGCAGCCCCACCCCGGGCCCTTCCTACGAGCAGTACTTC.

The chain uses TRBV7-9 and TRBJ1-5; a weak D match, TRBD1 (6 bases). From germline, CDR1 is SEHNR and CDR2 FQNEAQ (reference sequence). The length of the CDR3 is 15 residues. Between the trimmed V and J ends, which lost 5 bases and 0 bases, there was a span of 11 bases. CDR3 protein: CASSTTGSSNQPQHF. The CDR3 bases are TGTGCCAGCAGCACCACAGGGAGTAGCAATCAGCCCCAGCATTTT.

This clone showed up just once. The chain recombines TRBV11-3 with TRBJ2-3, with 10 bases fitting TRBD2. Germline assignment: CDR1 SGHNT and CDR2 YENEEA. The CDR3 extends over 14 amino acids. With V trimmed by 3 bases and J by 4 bases, 1 base remained unmatched. CDR3 nucleotides: TGTGCCAGCAGCTTGCTAGCGGGGGCAGATACGCAGTATTTT. It codes for CASSLLAGADTQYF.

The chain is built from TRBV3-1 (or the pseudogene TRBV3-2) and TRBJ2-1, with TRBD1 as a possible D gene (6 bases). Germline CDR1 LGHDT, CDR2 YNNKEL (reference sequence). The CDR3 has 16 residues. Trimming cost V 4 bases and J 0 bases, with 13 bases left between them. DNA of the CDR3: TGTGCCAGCAGCCGACAGACAGGTTTCTCCTACAATGAGCAGTTCTTC. Translating gives CASSRQTGFSYNEQFF.

V and J are TRBV13 and TRBJ1-4, with D perhaps TRBD1 (5 bases). V gave up 5 bases and J gave up 4 bases, with 14 bases separating them. Germline V CDR1 and CDR2: PRHDT, FYEKMQ (reference sequence). The CDR3 runs to 15 residues. CDR3 nucleotides: TGTGCCAGCAGCCCGGCGGGGCGGGATAATGAAAAACTGTTTTTT. Translation gives CASSPAGRDNEKLFF.

The gene calls are TRBV5-4 and TRBJ2-5; 8 positions agree with TRBD2. Germline CDR1 reads SGHNT; CDR2 reads YYREEE (reference sequence). The V and J ends lost 4 bases and 1 base, in that order; junction bases with no gene match: 3. The CDR3 is 14 residues long. The CDR3 spells CASSLTSAQETQYF. In DNA, the CDR3 is TGTGCCAGCAGCCTGACTAGCGCCCAAGAGACCCAGTACTTC. Complete variable domain (other parts from reference TRBV5-4 and TRBJ2-5): ETGVTQSPTHLIKTRGQQVTLRCSSQSGHNTVSWYQQALGQGPQFIFQYYREEENGRGNFPPRFSGLQFPNYSSELNVNALELDDSALYLCASSLTSAQETQYFGPGTRLLVL.

This chain connects TRBV3-1 (or the pseudogene TRBV3-2) to TRBJ2-6; TRBD2 matches at 7 bases. V lost 6 bases and J lost 6; bases outside the gene matches: 5. The germline V gene encodes CDR1 LGHDT and CDR2 YNNKEL (reference sequence). CDR3 length equals 14 residues. CDR3 region: CASRRAGEANVLTF. The CDR3 nucleotides are TGTGCCAGCAGACGGGCGGGAGAGGCCAACGTCCTGACTTTC.

V gene TRBV5-1 combines with J gene TRBJ2-1; TRBD2 is a possible D gene (6 bases). Germline CDR1 SGHRS, CDR2 YFSETQ. Trimming took 0 bases from V and 7 from J, leaving 17 bases between them. The CDR3 runs to 16 residues. The CDR3 DNA is TGCGCCAGCAGCTTGGGGGTAGCGGACGAGTTAAATGAGCAGTTCTTC. Its protein product is CASSLGVADELNEQFF.

The chain uses TRBV18 and TRBJ2-2; 12 bases are a match to TRBD2. V lost 5 bases, J lost 4 bases, and 5 bases stayed unmatched. The CDR3 length is 16 residues. CDR1 and CDR2 (germline): KGHSH, LQKENI. The CDR3 sequence is CASSGLAGLGTGELFF. In nucleotides, the CDR3 is TGTGCCAGCTCAGGACTAGCGGGATTGGGCACCGGGGAGCTGTTTTTT.

The chain has TRBV28 and TRBJ1-1; 8 positions match TRBD1. The CDR3 contains 13 residues. Looked up from germline, CDR1 is MDHEN and CDR2 is SYDVKM. With V trimmed by 6 bases and J by 4 bases, 4 bases remained unmatched. The CDR3 coding sequence is TGTGCCAGCAGGAGAACAGGGGGCACTGAAGCTTTCTTT. It is translated as CASRRTGGTEAFF.

This clone was counted only a few times. The chain uses TRBV19 and TRBJ2-5; the match to TRBD1 covers 8 bases. Germline V gene lookup returns CDR1 LNHDA and CDR2 SQIVND (reference sequence). The CDR3 totals 13 residues. Germline trimming cut 5 bases from V and 5 bases from J; bases unmatched to any gene: 4. The CDR3: CASSAQGEETQYF. In DNA, the CDR3 is TGTGCCAGTAGTGCACAGGGGGAGGAGACCCAGTACTTC.

The rearrangement joins TRBV11-1 to TRBJ1-6; D possibly corresponds to TRBD1 (5 bases). This CDR3 is built from 15 residues. The germline V and J ends were trimmed by 4 bases and 4 bases, with 11 bases remaining between them. In germline, CDR1 is SGHAT, CDR2 FQDESV (reference sequence). The CDR3 nucleotides read TGTGCCAGCAGCTCGACAGCCGCTTATAATTCACCCCTCCACTTT. Its translation: CASSSTAAYNSPLHF.

This clone was seen a few times. The chain couples TRBV2 to TRBJ2-7, with unresolved D. This CDR3 has 14 amino acids. Between the trimmed V and J ends, which lost 6 bases and 3 bases, there was a span of 15 bases. From germline, CDR1 is SNHLY and CDR2 FYNNEI. The CDR3 DNA reads as TGTGCCAGCAGCGATTCCGTAGGGAACTACGAGCAGTACTTC. It encodes CASSDSVGNYEQYF.

In this sample, this clone turned up a few times. The chain couples TRBV29-1 to TRBJ2-1, with TRBD2 identical over 7 bases. The CDR3 is 13 amino acids. CDR1 SQVTM and CDR2 ANQGSEA come from the germline V gene. J was trimmed by 7 bases and V by 7 bases; bases with no gene match: 10. The CDR3, as DNA: TGCAGCGCGGGCACATTGGGGGGGAATGAGCAGTTCTTC. This codes for CSAGTLGGNEQFF.

This clone was picked up one time. The genes are TRBV24-1 and TRBJ1-2; 7 bases match TRBD1. Germline lookup yields CDR1 KGHDR and CDR2 SFDVKD. This CDR3 has 14 amino acids. V gave up 3 bases and J gave up 7 bases; unmatched junction bases: 7. The CDR3 spells CATSDVTGASGYTF. Written as DNA, the CDR3 is TGTGCCACCAGTGATGTAACAGGGGCTAGTGGCTACACCTTC.